This T cell receptor (beta chain) appears in the sequencing data of a study of blood T cell repertoires in COVID-19. Across the whole study: Samples representing acute and convalescent COVID-19 were sourced from the United States, Italy and Spain. From T cells, B-cell-depleted T cells, or PBMCs came the material, which was cDNA or gDNA.

Under the authors' procedure: Amplifying reference gene primers gave estimates of nucleated cell counts. Method: immunoSEQ multiplex PCR; TCRdb's copy keeps in-frame clones and lacks some. That table supplies the V and J calls and clone size; D and trimming were determined from the DNA. The sample has tens of thousands of clones, more than 80% seen once; the top ten hold around 13%. The CDR3 sequence is 12 residues long. Trimming pared 1 base from V and 6 bases from J, leaving 6 bases between. CDR1 is MDHEN, CDR2 SYDVKM, per germline. The sequence was collected from a human donor in a cohort sampled during active COVID-19. This chain links TRBV28 with TRBJ1-1; D is uncertain. Sample: peripheral blood. The CDR3 nucleotides read TGTGCCAGCAGTTTATACGGGGCTGAAGCTTTCTTT. Protein sequence: CASSLYGAEAFF.